The 17 T cell receptor beta chains below were found in one sample sequenced in a study of T cell repertoires in cytomegalovirus infection. TCRdb ran MiXCR on the reads and lists one entry per CDR3 protein. Seen here are 80,000 or so distinct CDR3 sequences, about 37% observed once, and the top ten hold approximately 93%. These receptors' antigens are unknown. The sample here was CD8+ T cells from cultured PBMCs, taken from culture after CMV antigen stimulation. Receptors originate from a human donor in good health (CMV status not recorded). Some clones in this sample may be carry-over from other donors' samples.

This sequence joins TRBV7-9 and TRBJ2-7; D is perhaps TRBD2 (5 bases). Germline V gene lookup returns CDR1 SEHNR and CDR2 FQNEAQ (reference sequence). This CDR3 has 14 amino acids. Trimming removed 5 bases from V and 4 bases from J, with 15 bases in between. CDR3 amino acids: CASSRDLRAYEQYF. CDR3 bases: TGTGCCAGCAGCCGGGATTTGAGGGCTTACGAGCAGTACTTC.

The chain carries TRBV12-3 or TRBV12-4 and TRBJ1-1; D may be TRBD1 (6 bases). Deletions cut 3 bases from V and 4 bases from J, with 21 bases between. The CDR3 length is 17 residues. CDR3: CASSFRRTVLFGTEAFF. The CDR3 region has the DNA TGTGCCAGCAGTTTCCGTCGGACAGTCCTGTTTGGCACTGAAGCTTTCTTT.

The chain couples TRBV6-2 or TRBV6-3 to TRBJ2-7, with a possible D match to TRBD1 (6 bases). The CDR3 has 15 residues. Trimming pared 6 bases from V and 2 bases from J, leaving 17 bases between. Germline V gene lookup returns CDR1 MNHEY and CDR2 SVGEGT. CDR3 residues: CASSENRASTYEQYF. The CDR3, as DNA: TGTGCCAGCAGCGAGAACAGGGCGTCCACCTACGAGCAGTACTTC.

V and J are TRBV7-6 and TRBJ2-5, with D possibly being TRBD2 (7 bases). The germline V and J ends were trimmed by 3 bases and 1 base, with 12 bases remaining between them. Germline V gene data show CDR1 as SGHVS and CDR2 as FNYEAQ. This CDR3 comprises 15 residues. CDR3 nucleotide sequence: TGTGCCAGCAGCTTCCGGGGGGCCCGCCAAGAGACCCAGTACTTC. It encodes CASSFRGARQETQYF.

This chain links TRBV12-3 or TRBV12-4 with TRBJ2-7, with 12 bases fitting TRBD1. Trimming took 8 bases from V and 6 from J; bases not matched to a gene: 8. The CDR3 runs 14 residues. The CDR3 reads CASGPGTGGSEQYF. CDR3 nucleotide sequence: TGTGCCAGCGGACCCGGGACAGGGGGCAGCGAGCAGTACTTC.

This clonotype was detected ten times or more. This chain joins TRBV6-5 and TRBJ2-7; maybe TRBD1 (6 bases). Trimming removed 0 bases at V and 5 bases at J, with 14 bases between. CDR1 and CDR2 (germline): MNHEY, SVGAGI. The CDR3 runs to 15 residues. The chain's CDR3 is CASSYSRGGGNEQYF. The CDR3, as DNA: TGTGCCAGCAGTTACTCGAGAGGGGGTGGTAACGAGCAGTACTTC.

In its sample, this clonotype was seen a few times. The chain recombines TRBV24-1 with TRBJ2-5; D is unresolved. The CDR3 totals 13 residues. CDR1 is KGHDR, CDR2 SFDVKD, per germline. The V end was cut by 3 bases, the J end by 2 bases, with 6 bases between. CDR3 residues: CATSDGPQETQYF. The CDR3 region has the DNA TGTGCCACCAGTGATGGGCCACAAGAGACCCAGTACTTC.

The rearrangement joins TRBV7-6 to TRBJ2-7; D is possibly TRBD1 (5 bases). V was pared by 5 bases and J by 5 bases, with 13 bases between. Germline V gene data show CDR1 as SGHVS and CDR2 as FNYEAQ. The CDR3 consists of 13 residues. For the CDR3, the DNA is TGTGCCAGCAGCGTAGAGTGGGGCGACGAGCAGTACTTC. Protein product: CASSVEWGDEQYF.

The V call is TRBV7-2, the J call TRBJ2-7; 8 bases match TRBD2. From germline, CDR1 is SGHTA and CDR2 FQGNSA. This CDR3 comprises 14 residues. V was clipped by 5 bases and J by 2 bases; unmatched bases: 5. The CDR3 sequence is CASSPGGLTYEQYF. The CDR3 DNA sequence: TGTGCCAGCAGCCCGGGGGGGCTAACCTACGAGCAGTACTTC.

J is TRBJ2-1 and V is TRBV12-5; 11 bases match TRBD2. Germline-derived CDR1 and CDR2 are LGHNT and FRNRAP. The CDR3 runs 12 residues. The junction had 2 bases not matched to a gene; V was cut back by 6 bases and J by 10 bases. Written as DNA, the CDR3 is TGTGCTAGTGGACCTAGCGGGGGGGAGCAGTTCTTC. It yields the protein CASGPSGGEQFF.

This clonotype occurred a few times. The chain employs TRBV11-2 and TRBJ2-5; 12 bases agree with TRBD2. The germline V gene has CDR1 SGHAT and CDR2 FQNNGV. The CDR3 has 18 amino acids. J was trimmed by 0 bases and V by 1 base; bases with no gene match: 6. CDR3 loop: CASSLALAGGINQETQYF. As DNA, the CDR3 is TGTGCCAGCAGCTTAGCCCTAGCGGGGGGGATAAACCAAGAGACCCAGTACTTC.

The chain uses TRBV27 and TRBJ2-3; the D gene could be TRBD1 or TRBD2 (5 bases each). CDR3 length equals 15 residues. The V and J ends lost 3 bases and 5 bases respectively, with 15 bases between them. The V gene's germline CDR1 is MNHEY and CDR2 SMNVEV (reference sequence). The CDR3: CASSFGGSQGDTQYF. The DNA of the CDR3 is TGTGCCAGCAGTTTTGGCGGGTCCCAGGGAGATACGCAGTATTTT.

The table lists this clonotype with many counts. A read error may produce the germline difference seen at one junction end. The V gene is TRBV7-7, the J gene TRBJ2-1; 10 nucleotides match TRBD1. The CDR3 has 17 amino acids. Germline V gives CDR1 SSHAT, CDR2 FNYEAQ (reference sequence). The CDR3, as DNA: TGTGCTAGCAGCTTAGGACAGGGGGAGAGCTCCTACAATGAGCAGTTCTTC. It translates to CASSLGQGESSYNEQFF.

This clonotype was seen a handful of times. The chain combines TRBV4-1 with TRBJ2-7; 9 positions match TRBD1. V was pared by 0 bases and J by 1 base, with 7 bases of the junction left unmatched. This CDR3 spans 17 amino acids. Germline V gene sequence: CDR1 MGHRA, CDR2 YSYEKL. The DNA for the CDR3 is TGCGCCAGCAGCCAAGAAAGGAGACAGGGGGTTTCCTACGAGCAGTACTTC. Translating gives CASSQERRQGVSYEQYF.

The rearrangement joins TRBV6-2 or TRBV6-3 to TRBJ2-1; 7 nucleotides align to TRBD1. The CDR3 runs to 16 residues. The germline CDR1 and CDR2 sequences are MNHEY and SVGEGT. V dropped 2 bases and J dropped 9; count of bases not matched to a gene: 13. DNA for the CDR3: TGTGCCAGCAGTTACGGACAGGCGACCCGCTACGGTGAGCAGTTCTTC. Translation: CASSYGQATRYGEQFF.

The V and J genes are TRBV7-9 and TRBJ2-2, with 8 bases aligning to TRBD1. Trimming cost V 5 bases and J 1 base; bases outside gene matches: 3. CDR3 length: 15 amino acids. Germline values: CDR1 SEHNR, CDR2 FQNEAQ (reference sequence). DNA of the CDR3: TGTGCCAGCAGCACCGGGACAGGGAACACCGGGGAGCTGTTTTTT. Translated: CASSTGTGNTGELFF.

The chain uses TRBV4-1 and TRBJ2-3; 12 bases fit TRBD2. V lost 0 bases, J lost 3 bases, and 10 bases stayed unmatched. From germline, CDR1 is MGHRA and CDR2 YSYEKL. The CDR3 has 19 residues. The DNA for the CDR3 is TGCGCCAGCAGCCAAGAAGGGGGCGGACTAGCGGGATTAACAGATACGCAGTATTTT. It is translated as CASSQEGGGLAGLTDTQYF.